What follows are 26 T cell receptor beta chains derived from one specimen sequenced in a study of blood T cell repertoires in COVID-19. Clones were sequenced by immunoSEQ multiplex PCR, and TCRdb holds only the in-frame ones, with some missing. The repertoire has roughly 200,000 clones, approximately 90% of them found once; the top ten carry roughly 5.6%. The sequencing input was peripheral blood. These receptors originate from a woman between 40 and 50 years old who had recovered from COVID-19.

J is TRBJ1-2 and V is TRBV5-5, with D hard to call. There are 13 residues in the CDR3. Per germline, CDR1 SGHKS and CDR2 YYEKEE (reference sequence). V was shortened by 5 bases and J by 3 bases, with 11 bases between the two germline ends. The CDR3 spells CASSPGRDYGYTF. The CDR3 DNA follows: TGTGCCAGCAGTCCCGGTCGGGACTATGGCTACACCTTC.

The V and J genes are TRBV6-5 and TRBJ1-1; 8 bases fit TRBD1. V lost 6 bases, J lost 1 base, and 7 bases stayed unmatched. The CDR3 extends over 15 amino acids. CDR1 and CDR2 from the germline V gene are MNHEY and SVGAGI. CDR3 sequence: CASRPGTGWNTEAFF. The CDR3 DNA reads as TGTGCCAGCAGGCCGGGGACAGGCTGGAACACTGAAGCTTTCTTT.

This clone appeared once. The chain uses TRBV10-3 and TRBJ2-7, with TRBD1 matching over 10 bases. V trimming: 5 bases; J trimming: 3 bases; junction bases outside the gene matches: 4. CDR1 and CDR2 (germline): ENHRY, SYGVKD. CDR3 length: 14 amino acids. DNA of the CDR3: TGTGCCATCAGTACCGGGACAGGGGTCTACGAGCAGTACTTC. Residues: CAISTGTGVYEQYF.

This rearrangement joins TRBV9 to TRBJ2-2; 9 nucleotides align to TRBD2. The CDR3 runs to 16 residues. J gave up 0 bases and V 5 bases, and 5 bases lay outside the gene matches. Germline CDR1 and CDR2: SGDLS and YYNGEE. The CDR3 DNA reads TGTGCCAGCAGGGGATTAGCGGGGGCGAACACCGGGGAGCTGTTTTTT. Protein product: CASRGLAGANTGELFF.

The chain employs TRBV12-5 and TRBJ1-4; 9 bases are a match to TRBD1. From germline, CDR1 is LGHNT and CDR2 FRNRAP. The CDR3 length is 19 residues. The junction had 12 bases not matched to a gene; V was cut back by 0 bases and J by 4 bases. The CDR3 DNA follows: TGTGCTAGTGGTTTGGTACCTGGGGACAGGGTATATGTTAATGAAAAACTGTTTTTT. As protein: CASGLVPGDRVYVNEKLFF.

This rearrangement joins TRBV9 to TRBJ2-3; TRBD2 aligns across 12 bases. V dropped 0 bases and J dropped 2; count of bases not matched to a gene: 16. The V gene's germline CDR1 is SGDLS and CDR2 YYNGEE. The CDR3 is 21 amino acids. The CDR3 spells CASSVGLMTSGGDVYTDTQYF. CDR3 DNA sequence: TGTGCCAGCAGCGTAGGATTGATGACTAGCGGGGGAGACGTTTACACAGATACGCAGTATTTT.

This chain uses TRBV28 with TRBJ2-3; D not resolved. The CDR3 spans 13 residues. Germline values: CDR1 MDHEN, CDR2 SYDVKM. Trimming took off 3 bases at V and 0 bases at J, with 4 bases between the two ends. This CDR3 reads CASSFLSTDTQYF. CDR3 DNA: TGTGCCAGCAGTTTTCTTAGCACAGATACGCAGTATTTT.

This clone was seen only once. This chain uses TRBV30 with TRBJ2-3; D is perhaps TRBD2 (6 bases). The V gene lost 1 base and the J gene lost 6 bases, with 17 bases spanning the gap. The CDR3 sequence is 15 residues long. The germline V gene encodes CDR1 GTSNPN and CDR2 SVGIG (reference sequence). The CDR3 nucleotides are TGTGCCTGGAGTGGTTTGGGGGGAGTATCGGATACGCAGTATTTT. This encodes CAWSGLGGVSDTQYF.

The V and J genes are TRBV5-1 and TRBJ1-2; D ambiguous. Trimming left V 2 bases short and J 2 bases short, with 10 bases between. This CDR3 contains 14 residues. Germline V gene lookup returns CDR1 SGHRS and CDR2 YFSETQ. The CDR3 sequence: CASSFLEGNYGYTF. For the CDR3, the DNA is TGCGCCAGCAGCTTTTTGGAGGGCAACTATGGCTACACCTTC. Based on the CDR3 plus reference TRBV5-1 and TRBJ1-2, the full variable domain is KAGVTQTPRYLIKTRGQQVTLSCSPISGHRSVSWYQQTPGQGLQFLFEYFSETQRNKGNFPGRFSGRQFSNSRSEMNVSTLELGDSALYLCASSFLEGNYGYTFGSGTRLTVV.

In DNA, the CDR3 is TGTGCCAGTACGAACAGGGGTATGAATGAAAAACTGTTTTTT. Translation: CASTNRGMNEKLFF. The V gene is TRBV19, the J gene TRBJ1-4; 7 bases fit TRBD1. After removal of 7 bases from V and 5 bases from J, the junction contained 7 bases not matched to a gene. CDR3 length: 14 residues. Per germline, CDR1 LNHDA and CDR2 SQIVND (reference sequence).

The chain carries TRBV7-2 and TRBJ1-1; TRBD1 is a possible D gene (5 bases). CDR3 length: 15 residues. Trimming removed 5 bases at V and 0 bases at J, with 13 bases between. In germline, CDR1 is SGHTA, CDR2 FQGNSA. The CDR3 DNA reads TGTGCCAGCAGCCCAAGGGGCAGTTTGAACACTGAAGCTTTCTTT. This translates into CASSPRGSLNTEAFF. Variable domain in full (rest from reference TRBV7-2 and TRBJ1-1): GAGVSQSPSNKVTEKGKDVELRCDPISGHTALYWYRQSLGQGLEFLIYFQGNSAPDKSGLPSDRFSAERTGGSVSTLTIQRTQQEDSAVYLCASSPRGSLNTEAFFGQGTRLTVV.

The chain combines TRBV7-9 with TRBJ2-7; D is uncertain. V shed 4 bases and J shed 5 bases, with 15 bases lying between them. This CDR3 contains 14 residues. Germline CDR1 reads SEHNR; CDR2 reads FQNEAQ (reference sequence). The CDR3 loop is CASSSSTATNEQYF. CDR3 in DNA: TGTGCCAGCAGCTCATCGACGGCAACTAACGAGCAGTACTTC. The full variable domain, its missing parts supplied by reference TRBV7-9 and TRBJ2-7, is DTGVSQNPRHKITKRGQNVTFRCDPISEHNRLYWYRQTLGQGPEFLTYFQNEAQLEKSRLLSDRFSAERPKGSFSTLEIQRTEQGDSAMYLCASSSSTATNEQYFGPGTRLTVT.

The CDR3 protein is CASTYNPRTGLFF. CDR3 DNA: TGTGCCAGCACCTACAACCCCCGGACAGGGCTGTTCTTC. The rearrangement uses TRBV27 and TRBJ2-1; TRBD1 agrees at 8 bases. The V and J ends lost 7 bases and 15 bases, in that order; junction bases with no gene match: 14. The CDR3 is 13 amino acids. The germline V gene has CDR1 MNHEY and CDR2 SMNVEV (reference sequence).

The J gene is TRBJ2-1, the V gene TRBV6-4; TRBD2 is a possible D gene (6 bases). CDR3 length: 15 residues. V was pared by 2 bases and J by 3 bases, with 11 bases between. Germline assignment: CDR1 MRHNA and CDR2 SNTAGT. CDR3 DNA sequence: TGTGCCAGCAGTGACGGTCTAGCGAACTACAATGAGCAGTTCTTC. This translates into CASSDGLANYNEQFF.

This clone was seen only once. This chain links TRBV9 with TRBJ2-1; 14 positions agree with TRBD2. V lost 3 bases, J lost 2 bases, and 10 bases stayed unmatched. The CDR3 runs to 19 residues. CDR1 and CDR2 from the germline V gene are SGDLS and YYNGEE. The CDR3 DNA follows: TGTGCCAGCAGCGAGGTGGGACTAGCGGGAGATCTCCCCTACAATGAGCAGTTCTTC. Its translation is CASSEVGLAGDLPYNEQFF.

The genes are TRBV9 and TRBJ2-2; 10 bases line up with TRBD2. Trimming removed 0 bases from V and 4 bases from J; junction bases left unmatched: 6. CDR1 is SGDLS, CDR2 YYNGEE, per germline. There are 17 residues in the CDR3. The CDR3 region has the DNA TGTGCCAGCAGCGTAGGCGGACTAGCGGCTAGCACCGGGGAGCTGTTTTTT. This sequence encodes CASSVGGLAASTGELFF.

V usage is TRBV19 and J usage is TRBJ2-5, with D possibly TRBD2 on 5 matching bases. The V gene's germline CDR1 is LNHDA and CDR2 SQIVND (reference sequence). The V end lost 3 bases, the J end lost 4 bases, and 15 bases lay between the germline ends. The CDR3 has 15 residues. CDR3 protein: CASSITRAMGETQYF. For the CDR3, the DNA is TGTGCCAGTAGTATTACGAGGGCAATGGGAGAGACCCAGTACTTC. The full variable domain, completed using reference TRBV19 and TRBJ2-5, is DGGITQSPKYLFRKEGQNVTLSCEQNLNHDAMYWYRQDPGQGLRLIYYSQIVNDFQKGDIAEGYSVSREKKESFPLTVTSAQKNPTAFYLCASSITRAMGETQYFGPGTRLLVL.

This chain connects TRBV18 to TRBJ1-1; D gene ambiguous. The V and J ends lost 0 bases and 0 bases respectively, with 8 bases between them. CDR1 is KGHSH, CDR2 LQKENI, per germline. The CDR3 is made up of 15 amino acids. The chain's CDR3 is CASSPPERLNTEAFF. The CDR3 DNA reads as TGTGCCAGCTCACCACCGGAGCGGCTGAACACTGAAGCTTTCTTT.

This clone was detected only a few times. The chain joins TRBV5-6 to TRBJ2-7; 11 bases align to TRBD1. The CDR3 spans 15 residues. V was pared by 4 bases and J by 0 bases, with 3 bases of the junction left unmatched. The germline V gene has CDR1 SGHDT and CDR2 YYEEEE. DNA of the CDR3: TGTGCCAGCAGCATCGGGACAGGGGGCTCCTACGAGCAGTACTTC. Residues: CASSIGTGGSYEQYF. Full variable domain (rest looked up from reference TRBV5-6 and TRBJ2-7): DAGVTQSPTHLIKTRGQQVTLRCSPKSGHDTVSWYQQALGQGPQFIFQYYEEEERQRGNFPDRFSGHQFPNYSSELNVNALLLGDSALYLCASSIGTGGSYEQYFGPGTRLTVT.

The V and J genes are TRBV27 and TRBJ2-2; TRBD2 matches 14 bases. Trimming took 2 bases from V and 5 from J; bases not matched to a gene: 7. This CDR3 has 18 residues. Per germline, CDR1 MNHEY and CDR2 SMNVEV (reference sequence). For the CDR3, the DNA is TGTGCCAGCAGTTTAATAGGACTAGCGGGAGGAGGTACCGGGGAGCTGTTTTTT. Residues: CASSLIGLAGGGTGELFF.

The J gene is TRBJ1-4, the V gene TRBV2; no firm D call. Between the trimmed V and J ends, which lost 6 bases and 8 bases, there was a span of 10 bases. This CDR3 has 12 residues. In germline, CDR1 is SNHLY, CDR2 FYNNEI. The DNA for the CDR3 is TGTGCCAGCAGCCCCTCCGGGGAAAAACTGTTTTTT. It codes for CASSPSGEKLFF.

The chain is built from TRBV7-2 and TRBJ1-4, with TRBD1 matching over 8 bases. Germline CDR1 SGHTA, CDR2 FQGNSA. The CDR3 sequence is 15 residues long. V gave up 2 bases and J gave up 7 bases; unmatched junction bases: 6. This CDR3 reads CASSLSGQGIEKLFF. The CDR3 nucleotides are TGTGCCAGCAGCTTATCCGGACAGGGAATTGAAAAACTGTTTTTT.

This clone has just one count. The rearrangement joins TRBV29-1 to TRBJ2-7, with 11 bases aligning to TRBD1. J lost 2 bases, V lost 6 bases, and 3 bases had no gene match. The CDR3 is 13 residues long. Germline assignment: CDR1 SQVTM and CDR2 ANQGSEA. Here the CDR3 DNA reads TGCAGCGTCGGACAGGGGGCAGCCTACGAGCAGTACTTC. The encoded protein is CSVGQGAAYEQYF.

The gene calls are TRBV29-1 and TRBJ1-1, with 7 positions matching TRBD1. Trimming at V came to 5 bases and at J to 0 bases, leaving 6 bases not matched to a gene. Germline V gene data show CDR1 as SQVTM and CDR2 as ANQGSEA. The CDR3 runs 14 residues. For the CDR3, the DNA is TGCAGCGTTAGTTACAGGGGCCTGAACACTGAAGCTTTCTTT. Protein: CSVSYRGLNTEAFF.

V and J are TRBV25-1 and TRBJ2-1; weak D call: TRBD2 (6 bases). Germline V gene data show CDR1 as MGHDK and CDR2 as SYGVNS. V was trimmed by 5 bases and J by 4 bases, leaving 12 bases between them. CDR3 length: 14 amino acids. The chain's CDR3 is CASSPRDFYNEQFF. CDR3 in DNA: TGTGCCAGCAGTCCCCGGGACTTTTACAATGAGCAGTTCTTC. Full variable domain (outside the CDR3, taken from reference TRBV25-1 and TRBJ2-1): EADIYQTPRYLVIGTGKKITLECSQTMGHDKMYWYQQDPGMELHLIHYSYGVNSTEKGDLSSESTVSRIRTEHFPLTLESARPSHTSQYLCASSPRDFYNEQFFGPGTRLTVL.

The chain's CDR3 is CASSFLYEAFF. The CDR3 region has the DNA TGTGCCAGCAGTTTCCTCTACGAAGCTTTCTTT. The chain recombines TRBV12-3 or TRBV12-4 with TRBJ1-1; D not certain. This CDR3 is 11 amino acids long. V was cut by 3 bases and J by 8 bases, with 7 bases left in between.